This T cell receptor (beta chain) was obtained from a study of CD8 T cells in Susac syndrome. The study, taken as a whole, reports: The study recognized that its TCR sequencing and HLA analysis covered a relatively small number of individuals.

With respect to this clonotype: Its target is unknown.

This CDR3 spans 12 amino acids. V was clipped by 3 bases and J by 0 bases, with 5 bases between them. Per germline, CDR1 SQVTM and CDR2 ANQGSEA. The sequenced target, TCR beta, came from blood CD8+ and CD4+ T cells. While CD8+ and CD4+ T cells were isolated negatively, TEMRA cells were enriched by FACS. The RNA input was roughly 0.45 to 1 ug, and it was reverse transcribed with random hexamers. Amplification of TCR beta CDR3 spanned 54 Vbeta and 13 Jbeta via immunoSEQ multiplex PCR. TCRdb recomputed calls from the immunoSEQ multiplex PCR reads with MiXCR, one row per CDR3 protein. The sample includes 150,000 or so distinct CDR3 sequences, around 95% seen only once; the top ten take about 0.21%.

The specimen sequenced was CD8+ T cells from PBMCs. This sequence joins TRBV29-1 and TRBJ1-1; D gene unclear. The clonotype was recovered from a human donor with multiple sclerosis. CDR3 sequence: CSVDRMNTEAFF. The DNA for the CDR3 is TGCAGCGTTGACCGGATGAACACTGAAGCTTTCTTT.